The 13 T cell receptor beta chains reported below all come from one sample, sequenced in a study of blood T cell repertoires in COVID-19. This table comes from immunoSEQ multiplex PCR, and its TCRdb copy is limited to in-frame clones, with some not included. The table includes tens of thousands of clones, about nine tenths detected once. Sample: peripheral blood. The receptors come from a man aged 65 to 85 with active or convalescent COVID-19.

This chain joins TRBV9 and TRBJ1-6, with 7 bases lining up with TRBD1. Trimming removed 3 bases from V and 10 bases from J; junction bases left unmatched: 7. This CDR3 has 14 residues. CDR1 is SGDLS, CDR2 YYNGEE, per germline. CDR3 protein: CASSETGFRSPLHF. In DNA form, the CDR3 reads TGTGCCAGCAGCGAGACAGGGTTTAGATCACCCCTCCACTTT.

In this sample, this clone turned up once. The J gene is TRBJ1-2, the V gene TRBV11-2; D remains unclear. CDR3 length: 15 amino acids. Germline V lookup: CDR1 SGHAT, CDR2 FQNNGV. V dropped 1 base and J dropped 8 bases, with 17 bases sitting between them. CDR3 sequence (DNA): TGTGCCAGCAGCTTAGGCCGACGGTCTTCGGGAGGCTACACCTTC. It specifies CASSLGRRSSGGYTF.

V usage is TRBV7-9 and J usage is TRBJ1-2; 7 bases align to TRBD1. From germline, CDR1 is SEHNR and CDR2 FQNEAQ (reference sequence). CDR3 size: 14 residues. The V segment lost 5 bases and the J segment 0 bases; nucleotides outside the gene matches: 3. The CDR3, as DNA: TGTGCCAGCAGCAGTCAGGGGGCTAACTATGGCTACACCTTC. As protein: CASSSQGANYGYTF.

This clone was seen once. V and J are TRBV14 and TRBJ2-7; TRBD1 matches 9 bases. Germline loops: CDR1 SGHDN, CDR2 FVKESK. V lost 1 base, J lost 0 bases, and 4 bases stayed unmatched. The CDR3 is made up of 16 amino acids. The CDR3 spells CASSQGGQGISYEQYF. In nucleotides, the CDR3 is TGTGCCAGCAGCCAAGGCGGACAGGGGATCTCCTACGAGCAGTACTTC.

This chain connects TRBV2 to TRBJ1-2, with 7 bases matching TRBD1. The CDR3 extends over 15 amino acids. Germline CDR1 reads SNHLY; CDR2 reads FYNNEI. With V trimmed by 3 bases and J by 5 bases, 9 bases remained unmatched. The CDR3 bases are TGTGCCAGCAGTGACACTCCCCAGGGGGTATATGGCTACACCTTC. It encodes CASSDTPQGVYGYTF. Looking up the rest from reference TRBV2 and TRBJ1-2 gives the full variable domain: EPEVTQTPSHQVTQMGQEVILRCVPISNHLYFYWYRQILGQKVEFLVSFYNNEISEKSEIFDDQFSVERPDGSNFTLKIRSTKLEDSAMYFCASSDTPQGVYGYTFGSGTRLTVV.

In DNA form, the CDR3 reads TGTGCCAGCAGTAGCGACCTCTACAATGAGCAGTTCTTC. Protein sequence: CASSSDLYNEQFF. V and J are TRBV2 and TRBJ2-1; D unclear. V was shortened by 5 bases and J by 3 bases, with 8 bases between the two germline ends. The germline V gene encodes CDR1 SNHLY and CDR2 FYNNEI. CDR3 length: 13 residues. Drawing the rest from reference TRBV2 and TRBJ2-1, the complete variable domain is EPEVTQTPSHQVTQMGQEVILRCVPISNHLYFYWYRQILGQKVEFLVSFYNNEISEKSEIFDDQFSVERPDGSNFTLKIRSTKLEDSAMYFCASSSDLYNEQFFGPGTRLTVL.

The rearrangement links TRBV10-3 to TRBJ2-2; D possibly corresponds to TRBD1 (6 bases). Germline-derived CDR1 and CDR2 are ENHRY and SYGVKD. CDR3 size: 14 residues. Trimming took off 7 bases at V and 3 bases at J, with 12 bases between the two ends. This CDR3 is CAIKRQEDTGELFF. CDR3 bases: TGTGCCATCAAGAGACAGGAGGACACCGGGGAGCTGTTTTTT.

The rearrangement uses TRBV2 and TRBJ1-1; 7 bases are shared with TRBD1. The V segment lost 7 bases and the J segment 1 base; nucleotides outside the gene matches: 3. The CDR3 has 13 residues. Germline V lookup: CDR1 SNHLY, CDR2 FYNNEI. CDR3 residues: CASNRDRNTEAFF. The CDR3 DNA is TGTGCCAGCAACCGGGACAGGAACACTGAAGCTTTCTTT.

This chain uses TRBV7-2 with TRBJ2-7, with TRBD1 matching over 10 bases. The germline V gene has CDR1 SGHTA and CDR2 FQGNSA. This CDR3 is built from 14 residues. V was clipped by 3 bases and J by 5 bases; unmatched bases: 4. CDR3 sequence reads: CASSFRDRGHEQYF. The CDR3 DNA follows: TGTGCCAGCAGCTTCCGGGACAGGGGCCACGAGCAGTACTTC.

The chain links TRBV6-5 to TRBJ1-2; tentatively, D is TRBD1 (6 bases). Trimming stripped 7 bases from V and 2 bases from J, with 11 bases between. The CDR3 contains 13 residues. The germline CDR1 and CDR2 sequences are MNHEY and SVGAGI. The CDR3: CASTPQGNYGYTF. As DNA, the CDR3 is TGTGCCAGCACTCCCCAGGGGAACTATGGCTACACCTTC.

This chain links TRBV6-7 with TRBJ1-2; D call uncertain. TRBV6-7 is identified as an open reading frame with a role that is uncertain. Trimming stripped 5 bases from V and 2 bases from J, with 3 bases between. This CDR3 is 11 amino acids long. The CDR3 loop reads CASSSNYGYTF. The CDR3 DNA sequence: TGTGCCAGCAGTAGCAACTATGGCTACACCTTC.

The V call is TRBV6-1, the J call TRBJ1-2; tentatively, D is TRBD1 (5 bases). Germline V gene lookup returns CDR1 MNHNS and CDR2 SASEGT. V was trimmed by 4 bases and J by 4 bases, leaving 25 bases between them. The CDR3 loop spans 18 amino acids. DNA for the CDR3: TGTGCCAGCAGTGGGTCCCGGGAGGTGCCAGGGCCAGGCTATGGCTACACCTTC. Its protein is CASSGSREVPGPGYGYTF.

The chain carries TRBV6-5 and TRBJ2-7, with 8 bases lining up with TRBD1. The CDR3 is 13 residues long. The junction had 8 bases not matched to a gene; V was cut back by 9 bases and J by 4 bases. Germline CDR1 is MNHEY and CDR2 is SVGAGI. CDR3 residues: CASLQGEVYEQYF. CDR3 in DNA: TGTGCCAGTTTACAGGGGGAGGTATACGAGCAGTACTTC.